Each of the 21 T cell receptor beta chains below was sequenced from the same sample in a study of cytomegalovirus exposure and HLA in healthy donors. Primers for the PCR totalled 60 Vbeta and 13 Jbeta. This table comes from immunoSEQ multiplex PCR, and its TCRdb copy is limited to in-frame clones, with some not included. Of roughly 110,000 clones in the sample, roughly 87% are singletons; the top ten hold roughly 3%. Input material: PBMCs. Source of these receptors: a man aged 30 to 45 in good health and CMV-seropositive.

The rearrangement joins TRBV19 to TRBJ2-5; weak D call: TRBD1 (5 bases). The germline CDR1 and CDR2 sequences are LNHDA and SQIVND (reference sequence). The CDR3 is 13 residues long. V lost 3 bases and J lost 1, with 6 bases in between. CDR3 protein: CASSMDTQETQYF. The CDR3 DNA is TGTGCCAGTAGTATGGACACCCAAGAGACCCAGTACTTC. Filled out from reference TRBV19 and TRBJ2-5, the complete variable domain reads DGGITQSPKYLFRKEGQNVTLSCEQNLNHDAMYWYRQDPGQGLRLIYYSQIVNDFQKGDIAEGYSVSREKKESFPLTVTSAQKNPTAFYLCASSMDTQETQYFGPGTRLLVL.

This clone was seen only once. V gene TRBV6-1 combines with J gene TRBJ1-1; possibly TRBD1 for D (5 bases). The CDR3 is made up of 14 amino acids. V was cut by 7 bases and J by 0 bases, with 12 bases left in between. CDR1 is MNHNS and CDR2 is SASEGT in the germline V gene. In DNA form, the CDR3 reads TGTGCCAGCACCCTCGACAGAATGAACACTGAAGCTTTCTTT. This translates into CASTLDRMNTEAFF.

This rearrangement joins TRBV6-5 to TRBJ1-5; 7 nucleotides agree with TRBD1. The CDR3 spans 15 residues. Trimming cost V 5 bases and J 4 bases; bases outside gene matches: 8. Germline-derived CDR1 and CDR2 are MNHEY and SVGAGI. The DNA of the CDR3 is TGTGCCAGCAGTGCGACAGGGTCGGTAAATCAGCCCCAGCATTTT. Protein product: CASSATGSVNQPQHF.

This clone was found a few times. This chain links TRBV11-3 with TRBJ1-1, with 8 bases lining up with TRBD1. The germline V gene has CDR1 SGHNT and CDR2 YENEEA. CDR3 length: 14 residues. V was clipped by 1 base and J by 4 bases; unmatched bases: 2. CDR3 in amino acids: CASSLVQGATEAFF. CDR3 bases: TGTGCCAGCAGCTTAGTTCAGGGGGCCACTGAAGCTTTCTTT. The full variable domain, its missing parts supplied by reference TRBV11-3 and TRBJ1-1, is EAGVVQSPRYKIIEKKQPVAFWCNPISGHNTLYWYLQNLGQGPELLIRYENEEAVDDSQLPKDRFSAERLKGVDSTLKIQPAELGDSAVYLCASSLVQGATEAFFGQGTRLTVV.

This chain uses TRBV5-1 with TRBJ2-7; perhaps TRBD1 as D (6 bases). The V gene's germline CDR1 is SGHRS and CDR2 YFSETQ. The V end was cut by 4 bases, the J end by 6 bases, with 20 bases between. This CDR3 has 15 residues. The CDR3 loop reads CASSQGPTESPEQYF. CDR3 nucleotide sequence: TGCGCCAGCAGCCAGGGGCCAACAGAATCCCCCGAGCAGTACTTC.

The chain employs TRBV7-2 and TRBJ1-2, with a tentative D call TRBD1 (5 bases). From germline, CDR1 is SGHTA and CDR2 FQGNSA. Trimming left V 5 bases short and J 4 bases short, with 14 bases between. The CDR3 spans 14 residues. The CDR3 spells CASSGSAGPYGYTF. CDR3 bases: TGTGCCAGCAGCGGCTCAGCGGGGCCCTATGGCTACACCTTC.

The chain links TRBV20-1 to TRBJ1-1; D may be TRBD1 (5 bases). The germline gives CDR1 DFQATT, CDR2 SNEGSKA (reference sequence). The CDR3 loop spans 11 amino acids. Deletions cut 3 bases from V and 7 bases from J, with 9 bases between. As DNA, the CDR3 is TGCAGTGCTAGCTACGGGGGTGAAGCTTTCTTT. Protein: CSASYGGEAFF.

As regards this clone: Other DNA sequences of this sample code for an identical CDR3. The V call is TRBV6-5, the J call TRBJ1-2; 8 nucleotides agree with TRBD1. V dropped 5 bases and J dropped 8; count of bases not matched to a gene: 7. The CDR3 contains 13 residues. The V gene's germline CDR1 is MNHEY and CDR2 SVGAGI. The DNA for the CDR3 is TGTGCCAGCAGTAGAACAGGGGGATACGGCTACACCTTC. Protein: CASSRTGGYGYTF.

This clone was counted between two and nine times. The genes are TRBV5-1 and TRBJ2-3; D is unresolved. Trimming pared 1 base from V and 2 bases from J, leaving 8 bases between. Germline-derived CDR1 and CDR2 are SGHRS and YFSETQ. There are 14 residues in the CDR3. The CDR3: CASSLPGSTDTQYF. The DNA for the CDR3 is TGCGCCAGCAGCTTGCCTGGCTCCACAGATACGCAGTATTTT.

J is TRBJ1-2 and V is TRBV7-8; 9 bases agree with TRBD1. CDR1 is SGHVS, CDR2 FQNEAQ, per germline. The trim removed 5 bases at V and 6 bases at J, leaving 7 bases unmatched. This CDR3 comprises 14 residues. CDR3 nucleotide sequence: TGTGCCAGCAGCCGCCGGGACAGGGCCCATGGCTACACCTTC. Protein product: CASSRRDRAHGYTF.

The gene calls are TRBV4-1 and TRBJ1-4, with D possibly matching TRBD1 (6 bases). Germline CDR1 is MGHRA and CDR2 is YSYEKL. The CDR3 loop spans 15 amino acids. Trimming shortened V by 3 bases and J by 0 bases, and 8 bases separated the two germline ends. The CDR3 region has the DNA TGCGCCAGCAGCCAGGCAGGGGCAACTAATGAAAAACTGTTTTTT. It specifies CASSQAGATNEKLFF.

The chain is built from TRBV19 and TRBJ1-2; TRBD1 matches 8 bases. This CDR3 region has 16 residues. The V and J ends lost 5 bases and 8 bases, in that order; junction bases with no gene match: 16. Germline assignment: CDR1 LNHDA and CDR2 SQIVND (reference sequence). CDR3 in DNA: TGTGCCAGTAGTTTTCCTGGACAGGGAGGATTCGACGGCTACACCTTC. Its translation: CASSFPGQGGFDGYTF. Based on the CDR3 plus reference TRBV19 and TRBJ1-2, the full variable domain is DGGITQSPKYLFRKEGQNVTLSCEQNLNHDAMYWYRQDPGQGLRLIYYSQIVNDFQKGDIAEGYSVSREKKESFPLTVTSAQKNPTAFYLCASSFPGQGGFDGYTFGSGTRLTVV.

The rearrangement links TRBV5-1 to TRBJ2-5, with a tentative D call TRBD1 (5 bases). Germline loops: CDR1 SGHRS, CDR2 YFSETQ. Trimming removed 5 bases from V and 5 bases from J, with 22 bases in between. The CDR3 runs to 16 residues. CDR3 DNA: TGCGCCAGCAGGGATTGGGGCGACTCCCGGCGGGAGACCCAGTACTTC. It specifies CASRDWGDSRRETQYF.

The chain uses TRBV9 and TRBJ2-1; TRBD2 aligns across 10 bases. Germline V gene sequence: CDR1 SGDLS, CDR2 YYNGEE. The CDR3 loop spans 14 amino acids. The junction had 3 bases not matched to a gene; V was cut back by 3 bases and J by 6 bases. CDR3 sequence reads: CASSALAGVNEQFF. CDR3 bases: TGTGCCAGCAGCGCCCTAGCGGGGGTCAATGAGCAGTTCTTC.

The chain is built from TRBV10-3 and TRBJ1-5; no reliable D call. This CDR3 comprises 14 residues. V shed 4 bases and J shed 3 bases, with 10 bases lying between them. Germline values: CDR1 ENHRY, CDR2 SYGVKD. In nucleotides, the CDR3 is TGTGCCATCAGTGTCGGGGAGACCAATCAGCCCCAGCATTTT. The encoded protein is CAISVGETNQPQHF.

The chain joins TRBV19 to TRBJ1-6, with D unresolved. The CDR3 is 15 residues long. Germline V gene sequence: CDR1 LNHDA, CDR2 SQIVND (reference sequence). The germline V and J ends were trimmed by 5 bases and 10 bases, with 18 bases remaining between them. The DNA of the CDR3 is TGTGCCAGTAGTCCCGAAATCGAGGGAGCATCACCCCTCCACTTT. Its protein is CASSPEIEGASPLHF.

The chain recombines TRBV4-2 with TRBJ2-5; D may be TRBD1 (6 bases). Trimming removed 4 bases from V and 2 bases from J, with 8 bases in between. Germline values: CDR1 LGHNA, CDR2 YNFKEQ. The CDR3 is 13 amino acids. CDR3 DNA: TGTGCCAGCAGCCGTGGACAGCAAGAGACCCAGTACTTC. This gives the protein CASSRGQQETQYF.

A single count supports this clone. The CDR3 coding sequence is TGTGCCAGCACCCCGGAACCACTAACCTACGAGCAGTACTTC. Translated: CASTPEPLTYEQYF. J is TRBJ2-7 and V is TRBV6-5; D gene unclear. The length of the CDR3 is 14 residues. The germline V gene encodes CDR1 MNHEY and CDR2 SVGAGI. Between the trimmed V and J ends, which lost 7 bases and 2 bases, there was a span of 15 bases.

The CDR3 loop is CASSLGQGHQGYTF. CDR3 DNA: TGTGCCAGCAGCTTAGGACAGGGACACCAAGGCTACACCTTC. The chain has TRBV7-9 and TRBJ1-2, with 7 bases fitting TRBD1. Germline CDR1 SEHNR, CDR2 FQNEAQ (reference sequence). V dropped 1 base and J dropped 8; count of bases not matched to a gene: 7. This CDR3 has 14 residues.

V usage is TRBV13 and J usage is TRBJ2-7; 8 positions agree with TRBD2. With 4 bases clipped from V and 2 bases from J, the junction kept 4 bases outside the gene matches. The CDR3 loop spans 14 amino acids. Germline loops: CDR1 PRHDT, CDR2 FYEKMQ (reference sequence). CDR3 bases: TGTGCCAGCAGCTGGGGACTAGTAGCCTACGAGCAGTACTTC. It translates to CASSWGLVAYEQYF.

The chain uses TRBV7-9 and TRBJ1-3; weak D call: TRBD1 (5 bases). The CDR3 runs 16 residues. Trimming removed 1 base at V and 2 bases at J, with 12 bases between. Germline V CDR1 and CDR2: SEHNR, FQNEAQ (reference sequence). The DNA for the CDR3 is TGTGCCAGCAGCTTAGACGGAGGGGTCCCTGGAAACACCATATATTTT. This codes for CASSLDGGVPGNTIYF.